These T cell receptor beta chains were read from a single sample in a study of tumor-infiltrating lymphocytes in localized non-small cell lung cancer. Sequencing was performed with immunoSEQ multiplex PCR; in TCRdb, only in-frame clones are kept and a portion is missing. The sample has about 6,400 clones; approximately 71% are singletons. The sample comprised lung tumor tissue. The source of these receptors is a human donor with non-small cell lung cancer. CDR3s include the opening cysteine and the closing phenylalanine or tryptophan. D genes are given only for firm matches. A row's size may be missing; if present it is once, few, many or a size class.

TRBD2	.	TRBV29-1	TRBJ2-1	TGCAGCTCCGTAATCCTGGGTGGGCCTCGGGGGGATGAGCAGTTCTTC	CSSVILGGPRGDEQFF
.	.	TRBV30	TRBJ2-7	TGTGCCTGGAACCATCAGGGTGGCGAGCAGTACTTC	CAWNHQGGEQYF
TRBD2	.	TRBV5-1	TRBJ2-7	TGCGCCAGCAGCTTTACGGGGATAGCGGGAGACGACGAGCAGTACTTC	CASSFTGIAGDDEQYF
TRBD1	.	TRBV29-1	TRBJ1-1	TGCAGCGTTCTAACGACAGGGTATGAAGCTTTCTTT	CSVLTTGYEAFF
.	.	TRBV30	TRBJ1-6	TGTGCCTGGAGGAGGCGATCACCCCTCCACTTT	CAWRRRSPLHF
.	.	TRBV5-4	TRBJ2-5	TGTGCCAGCAGCTTGGTAGGGGACGGGGTGGAGACCCAGTACTTC	CASSLVGDGVETQYF
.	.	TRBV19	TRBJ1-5	TGTGCCAGTAGTATGGGAGGGGGGCAGCCCCAGCATTTT	CASSMGGGQPQHF
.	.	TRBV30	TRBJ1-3	TGTGCCTGGAGTTTATCCGGAAACACCATATATTTT	CAWSLSGNTIYF
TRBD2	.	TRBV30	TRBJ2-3	TGTGCCTGGAGTGTACTGTCGGCTAGCGGGAGGGCGGCAGATACGCAGTATTTT	CAWSVLSASGRAADTQYF
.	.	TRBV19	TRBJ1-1	TGTGCCAGTAGTCCCTGGGCATCCGACAGGAACACTGAAGCTTTCTTT	CASSPWASDRNTEAFF
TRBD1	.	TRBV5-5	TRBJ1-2	TGTGCCAGCAGCTTGTTACAGGGGAGTAGTGGCTACACCTTC	CASSLLQGSSGYTF
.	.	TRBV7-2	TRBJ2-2	TGTGCCAGCAGCTTAGGGGCCGTCCCGGGGCGGACCGGGGAGCTGTTTTTT	CASSLGAVPGRTGELFF
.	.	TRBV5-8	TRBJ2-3	TGTGCCAGCAGGTCCCGGGGGTTTGGGACAGATACGCAGTATTTT	CASRSRGFGTDTQYF
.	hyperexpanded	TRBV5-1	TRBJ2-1	TGCGCCAGCAGCTTTACGGATTACAATGAGCAGTTCTTC	CASSFTDYNEQFF
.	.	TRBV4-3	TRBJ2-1	TGCGCCAGCAGCCAAGCACCCCCGAGCTCCTACAATGAGCAGTTCTTC	CASSQAPPSSYNEQFF
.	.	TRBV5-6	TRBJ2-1	TGTGCCAGCAGCTTTAACAGGGCCTCGTCCTACAATGAGCAGTTCTTC	CASSFNRASSYNEQFF
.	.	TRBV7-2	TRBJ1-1	TGTGCCAGCAGCTTAGGGGGAGATACTGAAGCTTTCTTT	CASSLGGDTEAFF
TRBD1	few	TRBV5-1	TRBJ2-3	TGCGCCAGCAGCTTGGGGACAGGGGGCACAGATACGCAGTATTTT	CASSLGTGGTDTQYF
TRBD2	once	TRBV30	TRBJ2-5	TGTGCCCGGGGACTAGCGGGAACGGAGACCCAGTACTTC	CARGLAGTETQYF
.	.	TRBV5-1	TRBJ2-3	TGCGCCAGCAGCTTAGACGGAACTAGCACAGATACGCAGTATTTT	CASSLDGTSTDTQYF
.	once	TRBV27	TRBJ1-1	TGTGCCAGCAGTCCACGCGGGGAAATGAACACTGAAGCTTTCTTT	CASSPRGEMNTEAFF
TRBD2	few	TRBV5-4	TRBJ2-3	TGTGCCAGCAGCTCCGGAGCGGGGGGGCCAATAGATACGCAGTATTTT	CASSSGAGGPIDTQYF
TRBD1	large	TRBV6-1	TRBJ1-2	TGTGCCAGCAGAAAACAGGGGTCGAATGGCTACACCTTC	CASRKQGSNGYTF
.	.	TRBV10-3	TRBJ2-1	TGTGCCATCAGGGCGGGATCCTACAATGAGCAGTTCTTC	CAIRAGSYNEQFF
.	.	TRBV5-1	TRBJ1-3	TGCGCCAGCAGCTTGGGCACAAGAACTATACAGCTTGACACCATATATTTT	CASSLGTRTIQLDTIYF
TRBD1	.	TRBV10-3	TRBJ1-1	TGTGCCATCAGTCCCTATGCTGGGACAGAGAACACTGAAGCTTTCTTT	CAISPYAGTENTEAFF
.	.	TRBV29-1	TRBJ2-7	TGCGCGGGACTGCTCATCAACGAGCAGTACTTC	CAGLLINEQYF